The 10 T cell receptor beta chains below all came from one sample that was sequenced in a study of regulatory T cells in long-lasting Graves disease. The time point is: persistent/refractory GD, antithyroid drugs over 5 years with positive TRAb. Making the TCR library involved RNA that had been extracted from PBMCs. Library construction for TCR beta used iRepertoire HTBI primers and Arm-PCR of CDR3 regions. TCRdb ran MiXCR on the multiplex PCR reads and lists one entry per CDR3 protein. The data contain around 400,000 distinct CDR3 sequences, around 20% of them seen just once; the ten biggest clones take up roughly a quarter. Specimen: peripheral blood mononuclear cells (PBMCs), collected when the disease was refractory, from a patient treated with antithyroid drugs. The receptors originated from a female donor with Graves disease.

This sequence joins TRBV12-3 or TRBV12-4 and TRBJ2-1; TRBD2 matches at 7 bases. This CDR3 is built from 16 residues. J gave up 3 bases and V 3 bases, and 8 bases lay outside the gene matches. In DNA, the CDR3 is TGTGCCAGCAGTTTTAGCGCGGGAGCTCTCTACAATGAGCAGTTCTTC. Its translation is CASSFSAGALYNEQFF.

This chain uses TRBV11-2 with TRBJ1-5; D not resolved. CDR1 and CDR2 from the germline V gene are SGHAT and FQNNGV. This CDR3 is built from 15 residues. Between the trimmed V and J ends, which lost 0 bases and 3 bases, there was a span of 9 bases. CDR3 in DNA: TGTGCCAGCAGCTTAGATGGCATGCCCAATCAGCCCCAGCATTTT. Translation gives CASSLDGMPNQPQHF.

This clonotype was found many times. This chain joins TRBV30 and TRBJ2-7; D may be TRBD2 (5 bases). The germline CDR1 and CDR2 sequences are GTSNPN and SVGIG (reference sequence). V lost 0 bases and J lost 0, with 9 bases in between. The CDR3 covers 14 residues. The CDR3 here is CAWSVGGSSYEQYF. The CDR3, as DNA: TGTGCCTGGAGTGTCGGCGGGTCCTCCTACGAGCAGTACTTC. Together with reference TRBV30 and TRBJ2-7, the CDR3 gives the full variable domain: SQTIHQWPATLVQPVGSPLSLECTVEGTSNPNLYWYRQAAGRGLQLLFYSVGIGQISSEVPQNLSASRPQDRQFILSSKKLLLSDSGFYLCAWSVGGSSYEQYFGPGTRLTVT.

The chain combines TRBV5-4 with TRBJ2-3; no clear D gene. CDR3 length: 13 amino acids. Germline V gene lookup returns CDR1 SGHNT and CDR2 YYREEE (reference sequence). Trimming cost V 1 base and J 6 bases, with 9 bases left between them. In nucleotides, the CDR3 is TGTGCCAGCAGCTTGTCGCTCGCCGATACGCAGTATTTT. It is translated as CASSLSLADTQYF.

The CDR3 DNA reads TGTGCCACCAGCAGAGAGGGTGCGGGACAGAATAATTCACCCCTCCACTTT. Amino acid sequence: CATSREGAGQNNSPLHF. The chain has TRBV15 and TRBJ1-6; 7 bases are shared with TRBD1. Germline assignment: CDR1 LNHNV and CDR2 YYDKDF (reference sequence). Trimming cost V 0 bases and J 5 bases; bases outside gene matches: 7. This CDR3 is built from 17 residues.

This clonotype was picked up many times. This chain connects TRBV2 to TRBJ1-5; possibly TRBD1 for D (5 bases). V lost 3 bases and J 5 bases, leaving 11 bases between the germline ends. Per germline, CDR1 SNHLY and CDR2 FYNNEI. The CDR3 runs 14 residues. CDR3 residues: CASSDRERDQPQHF. CDR3 bases: TGTGCCAGCAGTGACAGGGAGAGGGATCAGCCCCAGCATTTT.

This clonotype was seen a handful of times. This chain uses TRBV27 with TRBJ2-7, with a tentative D call TRBD2 (7 bases). V lost 0 bases, J lost 5 bases, and 14 bases lay in between. The V gene's germline CDR1 is MNHEY and CDR2 SMNVEV (reference sequence). The CDR3 runs to 15 residues. This CDR3 reads CASSLSGGAVHEQYF. The CDR3 DNA follows: TGTGCCAGCAGTTTATCGGGGGGGGCCGTCCACGAGCAGTACTTC.

This clonotype was recorded many times. The V gene is TRBV28, the J gene TRBJ2-6; 8 bases are a match to TRBD1. Germline V CDR1 and CDR2: MDHEN, SYDVKM. This CDR3 has 16 residues. After removal of 6 bases from V and 4 bases from J, the junction contained 8 bases not matched to a gene. In nucleotides, the CDR3 is TGTGCCAGCAGCAGGGGGCAGGGGAACGGGGCCAACGTCCTGACTTTC. This codes for CASSRGQGNGANVLTF.

A remark on this clonotype: With a much larger clone just one base away, this may be a read error. The chain couples TRBV11-3 to TRBJ2-2, with D perhaps matching TRBD1 (5 bases). CDR3 length: 12 amino acids. Trimming shortened V by 4 bases and J by 6 bases, and 6 bases separated the two germline ends. Looked up from germline, CDR1 is SGHNT and CDR2 is YENEEA. The CDR3 protein is CASSWGAGELFF. The CDR3 coding sequence is TGTGCCAGCAGCTGGGGCGCCGGGGAGCTGTTTTTT.

The chain carries TRBV7-3 and TRBJ2-5, with 8 bases lining up with TRBD2. After removal of 2 bases from V and 2 bases from J, the junction contained 7 bases not matched to a gene. The CDR3 is made up of 16 amino acids. Germline loops: CDR1 SGHTA, CDR2 FQGTGA. CDR3 in DNA: TGTGCCAGCAGCTTACGTCCGGGACTAGGACAAGAGACCCAGTACTTC. Protein: CASSLRPGLGQETQYF.